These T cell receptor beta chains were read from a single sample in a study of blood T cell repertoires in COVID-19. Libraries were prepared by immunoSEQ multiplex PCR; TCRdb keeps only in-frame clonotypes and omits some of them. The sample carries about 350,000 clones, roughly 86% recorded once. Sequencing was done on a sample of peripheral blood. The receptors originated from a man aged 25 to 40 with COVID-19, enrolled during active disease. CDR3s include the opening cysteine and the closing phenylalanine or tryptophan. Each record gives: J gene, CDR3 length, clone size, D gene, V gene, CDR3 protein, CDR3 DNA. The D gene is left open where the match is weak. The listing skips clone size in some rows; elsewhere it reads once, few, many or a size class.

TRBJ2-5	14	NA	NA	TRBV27	CASRTRGFGETQYF	TGTGCCAGCAGGACAAGGGGATTCGGAGAGACCCAGTACTTC
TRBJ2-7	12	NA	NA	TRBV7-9	CASSLEGSREYF	TGTGCCAGCAGCTTAGAGGGTTCGAGGGAGTACTTC
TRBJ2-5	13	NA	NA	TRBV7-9	CASTPTGRETQYF	TGTGCCAGCACGCCGACAGGCCGGGAGACCCAGTACTTC
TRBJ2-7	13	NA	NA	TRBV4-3	CASSQESTYEQYF	TGCGCCAGCAGCCAAGAGAGTACCTACGAGCAGTACTTC
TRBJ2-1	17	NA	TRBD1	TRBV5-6	CASSPSLPGQGLYEQFF	TGTGCCAGCAGTCCCTCATTGCCGGGACAGGGGTTGTATGAGCAGTTCTTC
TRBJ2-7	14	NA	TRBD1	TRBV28	CASSFDRASYEQYF	TGTGCCAGCAGTTTCGACAGGGCCTCCTACGAGCAGTACTTC
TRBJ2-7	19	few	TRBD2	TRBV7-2	CASSLGAGLAGGPLNEQYF	TGTGCCAGCAGCTTAGGGGCGGGACTAGCGGGAGGGCCGCTCAACGAGCAGTACTTC
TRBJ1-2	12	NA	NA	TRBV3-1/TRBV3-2	CASSQGGVGYTF	TGTGCCAGCAGCCAGGGAGGGGTAGGCTACACCTTC
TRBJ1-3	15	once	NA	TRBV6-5	CASRKAGQGGNTIYF	TGTGCCAGCAGGAAAGCCGGTCAGGGTGGAAACACCATATATTTT
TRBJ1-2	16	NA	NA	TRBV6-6	CASGRPPGKANYGYTF	TGTGCCAGCGGGAGACCCCCGGGCAAAGCTAACTATGGCTACACCTTC
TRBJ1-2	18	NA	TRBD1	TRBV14	CASSQDPGQGKANYGYTF	TGTGCCAGCAGCCAAGATCCGGGACAGGGTAAAGCTAACTATGGCTACACCTTC
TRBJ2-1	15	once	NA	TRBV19	CASSIEGGNYNEQFF	TGTGCCAGTAGTATAGAGGGGGGTAACTACAATGAGCAGTTCTTC